A selection of T cell receptor beta chains follows, all from one sample in a study of graft-versus-host responses after intestinal transplantation. Assay: immunoSEQ multiplex PCR; the TCRdb copy retains only in-frame clones and omits some. The data show about 25,000 clones, around 94% seen once. This specimen consisted of PBMCs, obtained 156 days after intestinal transplant. The origin of the receptors is a human patient who received an intestinal transplant, so some T cells may come from the graft donor. Each CDR3 is given with its conserved first and last residue. The D gene is left open where the match is weak. Size tells how often a clone was seen (once, few, many) or the class of an expanded clone, and some rows leave it out.

TRBJ1-1 | NA | TRBV10-3 | NA | 14 | TGTGCCATCAGCTGGGGGATTAGGGGCACTGAAGCTTTCTTT | CAISWGIRGTEAFF
TRBJ1-6 | NA | TRBV4-3 | TRBD1 | 17 | TGCGCCAGCAGCCAAGGGGACAGGAGCTCCTATAATTCACCCCTCCACTTT | CASSQGDRSSYNSPLHF
TRBJ2-7 | NA | TRBV4-2 | NA | 14 | TGTGCCAGCAGCCAACAGGGGGGGAGCCACGAGCAGTACTTC | CASSQQGGSHEQYF
TRBJ1-2 | NA | TRBV2 | NA | 14 | TGTGCCAGCAGCCCCCGGCCATGGGACTATGGCTACACCTTC | CASSPRPWDYGYTF
TRBJ2-2 | NA | TRBV5-1 | NA | 15 | TGCGCCAGCAGCTGGGACCTCCAGAACACCGGGGAGCTGTTTTTT | CASSWDLQNTGELFF
TRBJ2-5 | NA | TRBV6-6 | NA | 15 | TGTGCCAGCAGTTACAGCGTCGGGTACCAAGAGACCCAGTACTTC | CASSYSVGYQETQYF
TRBJ1-1 | NA | TRBV5-4 | NA | 14 | TGTGCCAGCAGCTGGGGGCAGGGTGACACTGAAGCTTTCTTT | CASSWGQGDTEAFF
TRBJ2-1 | NA | TRBV19 | TRBD1 | 15 | TGTGCCAGTAGTATAGAAAGACAGGGTGACAATGAGCAGTTCTTC | CASSIERQGDNEQFF
TRBJ2-7 | NA | TRBV18 | NA | 14 | TGTGCCAGCTCACCACAGGAAAGGGACTACGAGCAGTACTTC | CASSPQERDYEQYF
TRBJ2-3 | NA | TRBV4-1 | TRBD2 | 17 | TGCGCCAGCAGCGCGAGCGGGGGGGTGTACGGCACAGATACGCAGTATTTT | CASSASGGVYGTDTQYF
TRBJ2-2 | NA | TRBV11-2 | NA | 18 | TGTGCCAGCAGCTTACCAACGGCCACAATAGTAATCCCCGGGGAGCTGTTTTTT | CASSLPTATIVIPGELFF
TRBJ1-6 | once | TRBV9 | NA | 23 | TGTGCCAGCAGCGTTGTTTTCCTTTACAGGGAAAATGGGCCGGGGCTCTATAATTCACCCCTCCACTTT | CASSVVFLYRENGPGLYNSPLHF
TRBJ2-5 | NA | TRBV5-1 | TRBD2 | 16 | TGCGCCAGCAGCTCAGGACTAGCGGGGCTCCAAGAGACCCAGTACTTC | CASSSGLAGLQETQYF
TRBJ1-6 | NA | TRBV27 | NA | 15 | TGTGCCAGCAGCCTGGGGACGGGGAACAATTCACCCCTCCACTTT | CASSLGTGNNSPLHF
TRBJ2-2 | NA | TRBV11-2 | NA | 15 | TGTGCCAGCAGCTTAGCGACGGGGCACACCGGGGAGCTGTTTTTT | CASSLATGHTGELFF
TRBJ2-7 | NA | TRBV5-4 | NA | 15 | TGTGCCAGCAGCTTGGGACAGATAAACACCTACGAGCAGTACTTC | CASSLGQINTYEQYF
TRBJ2-7 | NA | TRBV19 | TRBD2 | 17 | TGTGCCAGTAGTATAGATATCCTAGCGGGACCCCCCTACGAGCAGTACTTC | CASSIDILAGPPYEQYF
TRBJ1-2 | NA | TRBV4-1 | NA | 14 | TGCGCCAGCAGCCAAGTACCCAGGGTCTATGGCTACACCTTC | CASSQVPRVYGYTF
TRBJ1-4 | few | TRBV11-2 | NA | 16 | TGTGCCAGCAGCCATCCCACAGGGCCGAGTAATGAAAAACTGTTTTTT | CASSHPTGPSNEKLFF
TRBJ2-1 | few | TRBV11-3 | TRBD2 | 16 | TGTGCCAGCAGCTTAGATAGCGGGGGGGCCTACAATGAGCAGTTCTTC | CASSLDSGGAYNEQFF
TRBJ2-7 | once | TRBV30 | TRBD1 | 14 | TGTGCCTGGAATTCGGGGACAGGGGTGCACGAGCAGTACTTC | CAWNSGTGVHEQYF
TRBJ2-1 | NA | TRBV5-1 | TRBD1 | 15 | TGCGCCAGCAGCTCCCGGGACAGCCACTACAATGAGCAGTTCTTC | CASSSRDSHYNEQFF
TRBJ2-2 | NA | TRBV6-6 | TRBD2 | 16 | TGTGCCAGCAGTTACTCCCGGCGGGGGACCACCGGGGAGCTGTTTTTT | CASSYSRRGTTGELFF
TRBJ1-1 | NA | TRBV21-1 | NA | 16 | TGTGCCAGCAGAAATCATATACTACACAATCGCACTGAAGCTTTCTTT | CASRNHILHNRTEAFF
TRBJ1-2 | NA | TRBV7-2 | TRBD1 | 14 | TGTGCCAGCAGCTTAGGAGGGGGCCAGAATGGCTGCACCTTC | CASSLGGGQNGCTF
TRBJ2-7 | NA | TRBV19 | NA | 16 | TGTGCCAGTAGTATGTCCCGAGGGACACCCTCCTACGAGCAGTACTTC | CASSMSRGTPSYEQYF
TRBJ2-1 | NA | TRBV5-1 | TRBD2 | 17 | TGCGCCAGCAGCGGACTAGCGGGGGGCGGCTCCTACAATGAGCAGTTCTTC | CASSGLAGGGSYNEQFF
TRBJ1-5 | once | TRBV5-4 | NA | 13 | TGTGCCAGCAGCTTAGACAGAAATCAGCCCCAGCATTTT | CASSLDRNQPQHF
TRBJ2-2 | once | TRBV27 | NA | 15 | TGTGCCAGCAGTTGGTCACAGGAGAACACCGGGGAGCTGTTTTTT | CASSWSQENTGELFF
TRBJ2-1 | NA | TRBV30 | TRBD2 | 17 | TGTGCCTGGAGGGCGAGACCCGGAATAGCGGGCTACAATGAGCAGTTCTTC | CAWRARPGIAGYNEQFF
TRBJ2-5 | NA | TRBV30 | TRBD2 | 14 | TGTGCCTGGAGTCCCGCCGGACTAGAAGAGACCCAGTACTTC | CAWSPAGLEETQYF
TRBJ2-3 | NA | TRBV9 | TRBD1 | 15 | TGTGCCAGCAGCCCGTCTCGGACAGGGCCCGATACGCAGTATTTT | CASSPSRTGPDTQYF
TRBJ2-7 | NA | TRBV13 | TRBD2 | 14 | TGTGCCAGCGCTGCGGTAGCGGGGTCCTACGAGCAGTACTTC | CASAAVAGSYEQYF